Presented here are 20 T cell receptor beta chains from one specimen sequenced in a study of CD8 T cells in Susac syndrome. Random hexamers served to reverse transcribe roughly 0.5 to 1 ug RNA. TCRdb itself ran the immunoSEQ multiplex PCR reads through MiXCR, one entry per CDR3 protein. The profile shows around 150,000 distinct CDR3 sequences, 94% of them singletons. Sequenced: CD8+ T cells from PBMCs. The receptors shown here come from a human donor in good health.

The chain recombines TRBV20-1 with TRBJ2-7, with TRBD1 as a possible D gene (6 bases). The V end was cut by 1 base, the J end by 0 bases, with 10 bases between. This CDR3 is built from 14 residues. Germline V lookup: CDR1 DFQATT, CDR2 SNEGSKA (reference sequence). CDR3 residues: CSARGTESSYEQYF. The CDR3 coding sequence is TGCAGTGCTAGAGGGACAGAGAGCTCCTACGAGCAGTACTTC.

In its sample, this clonotype was seen once. The chain is built from TRBV5-6 and TRBJ2-1; 7 bases agree with TRBD2. This CDR3 is 13 amino acids long. CDR1 and CDR2 from the germline V gene are SGHDT and YYEEEE. Germline trimming cut 3 bases from V and 10 bases from J; bases unmatched to any gene: 7. CDR3 residues: CASSSTAGTEQFF. In DNA form, the CDR3 reads TGTGCCAGCAGCTCGACAGCGGGGACGGAGCAGTTCTTC.

V is TRBV27 and J is TRBJ2-7; 8 bases are shared with TRBD1. Germline CDR1 is MNHEY and CDR2 is SMNVEV (reference sequence). Trimming cost V 6 bases and J 4 bases; bases outside gene matches: 5. The CDR3 totals 13 residues. The CDR3 DNA reads as TGTGCCAGCAGGGGGACAGGATTATACGAGCAGTACTTC. Translated, it gives CASRGTGLYEQYF.

CDR3 in amino acids: CATSDFVGQGAPGNQPQHF. CDR3 bases: TGTGCCACCAGTGATTTTGTGGGACAGGGGGCGCCGGGCAATCAGCCCCAGCATTTT. The chain links TRBV24-1 to TRBJ1-5; TRBD1 matches 12 bases. Unmatched junction bases numbered 8, after V lost 1 base and J lost 2 bases. The V gene's germline CDR1 is KGHDR and CDR2 SFDVKD. The CDR3 consists of 19 residues.

The rearrangement uses TRBV27 and TRBJ1-1, with D tentatively TRBD1 (5 bases). The CDR3 loop spans 16 amino acids. CDR1 is MNHEY and CDR2 is SMNVEV in the germline V gene (reference sequence). V shed 4 bases and J shed 0 bases, with 15 bases lying between them. The CDR3 sequence: CASSSGITRMNTEAFF. The DNA for the CDR3 is TGTGCCAGCAGTTCAGGGATTACACGGATGAACACTGAAGCTTTCTTT.

This chain uses TRBV7-9 with TRBJ2-1; D gene unclear. CDR3 size: 13 residues. V shed 4 bases and J shed 12 bases, with 16 bases lying between them. The germline gives CDR1 SEHNR, CDR2 FQNEAQ (reference sequence). The CDR3 is CASSSAGRKRQFF. As DNA, the CDR3 is TGTGCCAGCAGCTCCGCAGGACGGAAACGGCAGTTCTTC.

The genes are TRBV4-1 and TRBJ2-1, with 8 bases fitting TRBD1. Looked up from germline, CDR1 is MGHRA and CDR2 is YSYEKL. This CDR3 comprises 16 residues. Trimming took 0 bases from V and 8 from J; bases not matched to a gene: 9. The CDR3 region has the DNA TGCGCCAGCAGCCAAGATGTGGACAGGGTTGGAGATGAGCAGTTCTTC. Protein: CASSQDVDRVGDEQFF.

The V and J genes are TRBV15 and TRBJ2-7; no clear D. Germline CDR1 reads LNHNV; CDR2 reads YYDKDF (reference sequence). The V gene lost 8 bases and the J gene lost 5 bases, with 19 bases spanning the gap. The CDR3 extends over 14 amino acids. CDR3 loop: CATGTVNSAHEQYF. The CDR3 nucleotides are TGTGCCACCGGTACAGTAAACAGTGCCCACGAGCAGTACTTC.

This sequence joins TRBV7-9 and TRBJ2-7, with 7 bases that match TRBD2. Germline CDR1 and CDR2: SEHNR and FQNEAQ (reference sequence). The CDR3 runs 16 residues. V shed 8 bases and J 1 base; nucleotides not matched to a gene: 14. Here the CDR3 DNA reads TGTGCCAGCGAAGACTCTGCGGGAGTGTGGTCCTACGAGCAGTACTTC. Its protein is CASEDSAGVWSYEQYF. The whole variable domain, filled in from reference TRBV7-9 and TRBJ2-7, reads DTGVSQNPRHKITKRGQNVTFRCDPISEHNRLYWYRQTLGQGPEFLTYFQNEAQLEKSRLLSDRFSAERPKGSFSTLEIQRTEQGDSAMYLCASEDSAGVWSYEQYFGPGTRLTVT.

The chain joins TRBV7-9 to TRBJ2-7, with 10 nucleotides matching TRBD1. This CDR3 spans 13 amino acids. Trimming at V came to 3 bases and at J to 6 bases, leaving 2 bases not matched to a gene. Germline V lookup: CDR1 SEHNR, CDR2 FQNEAQ (reference sequence). The CDR3 protein is CASSFGQGGEQYF. CDR3 DNA sequence: TGTGCCAGCAGCTTTGGACAGGGGGGCGAGCAGTACTTC.

The CDR3 reads CASSVTRSYNEQFF. Here the CDR3 DNA reads TGTGCCAGCAGCGTAACTAGGTCCTACAATGAGCAGTTCTTC. The V gene is TRBV9, the J gene TRBJ2-1, with TRBD2 as a possible D gene (5 bases). V was clipped by 1 base and J by 1 base, with 6 bases between them. The CDR3 contains 14 residues. Per germline, CDR1 SGDLS and CDR2 YYNGEE.

This clonotype has a single count. The J gene is TRBJ2-3, the V gene TRBV28; D is undetermined. Trimming removed 11 bases from V and 4 bases from J, with 7 bases in between. The CDR3 length is 10 residues. Germline V gives CDR1 MDHEN, CDR2 SYDVKM. This chain's CDR3 is CAVGPDTQYF. The CDR3 DNA sequence: TGTGCCGTCGGGCCAGATACGCAGTATTTT.

This clonotype was seen a single time. The chain employs TRBV7-6 and TRBJ2-6; D not resolved. The CDR3 is made up of 16 amino acids. Trimming stripped 1 base from V and 1 base from J, with 8 bases between. Germline assignment: CDR1 SGHVS and CDR2 FNYEAQ. Here the CDR3 DNA reads TGTGCCAGCAGCTTAGTCGGTCCGTCTGGGGCCAACGTCCTGACTTTC. This translates into CASSLVGPSGANVLTF. The entire variable domain, with the rest obtained from reference TRBV7-6 and TRBJ2-6, is as follows: GAGVSQSPRYKVTKRGQDVALRCDPISGHVSLYWYRQALGQGPEFLTYFNYEAQQDKSGLPNDRFSAERPEGSISTLTIQRTEQRDSAMYRCASSLVGPSGANVLTFGAGSRLTVL.

This rearrangement joins TRBV11-3 to TRBJ2-3; perhaps D is TRBD1 or TRBD2 (5 bases each). Trimming took 5 bases from V and 1 from J, leaving 10 bases between them. The CDR3 has 14 residues. Per the germline V gene, CDR1 is SGHNT and CDR2 is YENEEA. The CDR3 DNA reads TGTGCCAGCAGCCCAAGGGACGGCACAGATACGCAGTATTTT. Translating it yields CASSPRDGTDTQYF.

J is TRBJ1-4 and V is TRBV7-9; TRBD1 matches at 7 bases. The CDR3 sequence is 15 residues long. Germline V gene lookup returns CDR1 SEHNR and CDR2 FQNEAQ (reference sequence). The ends lost 4 bases at V and 6 bases at J; junction bases unmatched: 8. The CDR3 bases are TGTGCCAGCAGCTGGACGACAGGGATGGATGAAAAACTGTTTTTT. It translates to CASSWTTGMDEKLFF.

The chain has TRBV24-1 and TRBJ2-7; no reliable D call. Germline CDR1 and CDR2: KGHDR and SFDVKD. The V end was cut by 10 bases, the J end by 3 bases, with 12 bases between. This CDR3 is 12 amino acids long. The CDR3 nucleotides are TGTGCCACGAGCGACGGAAACTACGAGCAGTACTTC. It is translated as CATSDGNYEQYF.

The chain recombines TRBV12-2 with TRBJ2-7; the table's D call of TRBD2 was not tested on the DNA. TRBV12-2 counts as a pseudogene. This CDR3 is built from 16 residues. DNA for the CDR3: TGTGCAAGTCGCTTAGAGGGACTAGCGCCCTCCTACGAGCAGTACTTC. It encodes CASRLEGLAPSYEQYF.

This chain connects TRBV12-3 or TRBV12-4 to TRBJ2-5, with 7 positions matching TRBD1. This CDR3 comprises 15 residues. V trimming: 5 bases; J trimming: 0 bases; junction bases outside the gene matches: 6. For the CDR3, the DNA is TGTGCCAGCAGTGAGACAGGGTTGTACCAAGAGACCCAGTACTTC. Translating gives CASSETGLYQETQYF.

The J gene is TRBJ2-7, the V gene TRBV4-3; D is perhaps TRBD1 (6 bases). CDR3 size: 15 residues. V was trimmed by 0 bases and J by 4 bases, leaving 13 bases between them. The germline CDR1 and CDR2 sequences are LGHNA and YSLEER. Written as DNA, the CDR3 is TGCGCCAGCAGCCAAGAAGCAGGGGACATGTACGAGCAGTACTTC. It encodes CASSQEAGDMYEQYF.

The gene calls are TRBV27 and TRBJ2-2; the D is unclear. This CDR3 has 12 amino acids. Trimming removed 6 bases from V and 5 bases from J, with 7 bases in between. The germline gives CDR1 MNHEY, CDR2 SMNVEV (reference sequence). The CDR3: CASSRVTGELFF. CDR3 bases: TGTGCCAGCAGCCGAGTAACCGGGGAGCTGTTTTTT.